The 23 T cell receptor beta chains reported below all come from one sample, sequenced in a study of patients with pleural tuberculosis. TCRdb called the reads again in MiXCR, with one record for every CDR3 protein. The data show about 50,000 distinct CDR3 sequences, less than 9.5% seen once. All receptors derive from a human donor with pleural tuberculosis.

Concerning this clonotype itself: The limits of the CDR3 on the DNA are not certain, so only TCRdb's listed CDR3 is given. CDR3 sequence reads: CASFGAGELFF. The chain has TRBV11-3 and TRBJ2-2. CDR1 SGHNT and CDR2 YENEEA come from the germline V gene. A total of 11 residues make up the CDR3, ends included.

In this sample, this clonotype turned up many times. The chain is built from TRBV7-1 and TRBJ2-3, with TRBD1 matching 12 bases. TRBV7-1 carries the ORF label, with uncertain function. This CDR3 spans 16 amino acids. The V segment lost 3 bases and the J segment 5 bases; nucleotides outside the gene matches: 6. The CDR3 loop is CASSSTGTGGLDTQYF. The CDR3 region has the DNA TGTGCCAGCAGCTCGACCGGGACAGGGGGCTTAGATACGCAGTATTTT.

The chain uses TRBV11-1 and TRBJ2-5; 7 nucleotides match TRBD1. The ends lost 1 base at V and 2 bases at J; junction bases unmatched: 13. Germline V lookup: CDR1 SGHAT, CDR2 FQDESV (reference sequence). This CDR3 region has 18 residues. In DNA form, the CDR3 reads TGTGCCAGCAGCTTAGTCGCAACAGGGGACACAGGACAAGAGACCCAGTACTTC. Protein sequence: CASSLVATGDTGQETQYF.

There are many counts of this clonotype. The J gene is TRBJ2-1, the V gene TRBV3-1; no clear D. Germline V gene sequence: CDR1 LGHDT, CDR2 YNNKEL (reference sequence). The length of the CDR3 is 11 residues. Trimming shortened V by 4 bases and J by 9 bases, and 7 bases separated the two germline ends. CDR3 sequence reads: CASSLMGEQFF. For the CDR3, the DNA is TGTGCCAGCAGCCTAATGGGTGAGCAGTTCTTC.

This clonotype was counted ten times or more. The chain employs TRBV20-1 and TRBJ2-7; D gene ambiguous. CDR1 and CDR2 (germline): DFQATT, SNEGSKA (reference sequence). The V gene lost 0 bases and the J gene lost 1 base, with 1 base spanning the gap. The CDR3 runs 11 residues. The chain's CDR3 is CSARDSYEQYF. The CDR3 DNA reads as TGCAGTGCTAGAGATTCCTACGAGCAGTACTTC.

In its sample, this clonotype was seen many times. J is TRBJ2-5 and V is TRBV6-2 or TRBV6-3, with TRBD1 matching 7 bases. The trim removed 4 bases at V and 1 base at J, leaving 6 bases unmatched. The germline V gene encodes CDR1 MNHEY and CDR2 SVGEGT. The CDR3 extends over 15 amino acids. CDR3 sequence reads: CASSSSTGFQETQYF. The CDR3 region has the DNA TGTGCCAGCAGTTCCTCGACAGGGTTCCAAGAGACCCAGTACTTC.

Concerning this clonotype: At one boundary the junction diverges from the germline segment, which might be a read error. The V gene is TRBV11-1, the J gene TRBJ2-7; 7 nucleotides agree with TRBD1. The CDR3 covers 12 residues. Looked up from germline, CDR1 is SGHAT and CDR2 is FQDESV (reference sequence). The CDR3 sequence is CTSSPGQYEQYF. CDR3 in DNA: TGTACCAGCAGCCCGGGACAGTACGAGCAGTACTTC.

The chain employs TRBV29-1 and TRBJ1-4; D is perhaps TRBD1 (5 bases). This CDR3 has 12 residues. V lost 6 bases and J 5 bases, leaving 10 bases between the germline ends. CDR1 and CDR2 from the germline V gene are SQVTM and ANQGSEA. CDR3 sequence (DNA): TGCAGCGTCGGGGCCCAAAATGAAAAACTGTTTTTT. It yields the protein CSVGAQNEKLFF.

This clonotype has a handful of counts. The V and J genes are TRBV5-1 and TRBJ2-1, with a tentative D call TRBD1 (6 bases). The germline V gene encodes CDR1 SGHRS and CDR2 YFSETQ. The ends were cut back, 0 bases at V and 2 bases at J, with 12 bases in the middle. The CDR3 consists of 16 residues. The CDR3: CASSLDTGTTYNEQFF. The CDR3 bases are TGCGCCAGCAGCTTGGATACCGGGACAACCTACAATGAGCAGTTCTTC.

This clonotype was seen repeatedly, ten times or more. Mismatch with germline at one junction end may stem from a read error. This rearrangement joins TRBV12-3 or TRBV12-4 to TRBJ2-3; D not certain. The CDR3 has 13 residues. The CDR3 spells CASGFLGTDTQYF. CDR3 DNA sequence: TGTGCCAGCGGTTTCCTGGGCACAGATACGCAGTATTTT.

At least ten counts were recorded for this clonotype. This may be a read error: a much more frequent sequence differs by one nucleotide. The V gene is TRBV6-2 or TRBV6-3, the J gene TRBJ2-1; D assignment may be TRBD1 or TRBD2 (5 bases each). Germline-derived CDR1 and CDR2 are MNHEY and SVGEGT. The CDR3 loop spans 15 amino acids. Trimming removed 4 bases at V and 4 bases at J, with 14 bases between. The CDR3: CASSSSGAPYNEQFF. The CDR3 nucleotides are TGTGCCAGCAGTTCCTCCGGGGCACCTTACAATGAGCAGTTCTTC.

Ten or more counts support this clonotype. The CDR3 DNA follows: TGCAGTGCTAGAGATACACAGGCATACGAGCAGTACTTC. Protein: CSARDTQAYEQYF. The chain joins TRBV20-1 to TRBJ2-7, with D maybe TRBD1 (5 bases). This CDR3 contains 13 residues. Germline loops: CDR1 DFQATT, CDR2 SNEGSKA (reference sequence). Trimming shortened V by 0 bases and J by 4 bases, and 10 bases separated the two germline ends.

In the case of this clonotype: This may come from a read error, since a much larger clone is one base off. The V gene is TRBV20-1, the J gene TRBJ1-6, with 7 bases aligning to TRBD1. V was clipped by 1 base and J by 10 bases; unmatched bases: 7. CDR3 length: 14 amino acids. Germline V gene sequence: CDR1 DFQATT, CDR2 SNEGSKA (reference sequence). CDR3 region: CSARGRTGFSPLHF. In DNA, the CDR3 is TGCAGTGCTAGAGGTAGGACAGGTTTCTCACCCCTCCACTTT.

V is TRBV30 and J is TRBJ2-7; 8 nucleotides line up with TRBD1. Germline V gene sequence: CDR1 GTSNPN, CDR2 SVGIG (reference sequence). V lost 5 bases and J lost 2; bases outside the gene matches: 8. The CDR3 spans 14 residues. The CDR3 loop reads CAWSVGQGAYEQYF. The CDR3 bases are TGTGCCTGGTCAGTCGGACAGGGAGCCTACGAGCAGTACTTC.

This clonotype was counted at least ten times. The genes are TRBV5-4 and TRBJ1-1; no definite D call. Trimming stripped 3 bases from V and 0 bases from J, with 12 bases between. CDR1 is SGHNT, CDR2 YYREEE, per germline (reference sequence). This CDR3 comprises 15 residues. The CDR3 bases are TGTGCCAGCAGCTCACCTGGACGGTTGAACACTGAAGCTTTCTTT. Its translation is CASSSPGRLNTEAFF.

This clonotype was recorded many times. The chain has TRBV6-1 and TRBJ2-7, with D unclear. Germline CDR1 and CDR2: MNHNS and SASEGT. This CDR3 is 13 amino acids long. Trimming left V 4 bases short and J 3 bases short, with 10 bases between. In nucleotides, the CDR3 is TGTGCCAGCAGTGGCCTGGTCAGCTACGAGCAGTACTTC. It yields the protein CASSGLVSYEQYF.

The rearrangement links TRBV29-1 to TRBJ1-1; TRBD1 matches 9 bases. V trimming: 3 bases; J trimming: 4 bases; junction bases outside the gene matches: 0. Germline CDR1 SQVTM, CDR2 ANQGSEA. The CDR3 is 12 amino acids. The CDR3 loop reads CSVETGGTEAFF. In DNA, the CDR3 is TGCAGCGTTGAGACAGGGGGCACTGAAGCTTTCTTT.

This clonotype was counted at least ten times. This chain uses TRBV11-2 with TRBJ1-1; no clear D gene. From germline, CDR1 is SGHAT and CDR2 FQNNGV. This CDR3 comprises 13 residues. The V and J ends lost 5 bases and 3 bases respectively, with 10 bases between them. The CDR3 DNA follows: TGTGCCAGCAGCCCCCAATCGGACACTGAAGCTTTCTTT. It encodes CASSPQSDTEAFF.

This clonotype came up many times. The chain has TRBV20-1 and TRBJ2-7; D is possibly TRBD1 (5 bases). CDR3 length: 15 residues. The germline gives CDR1 DFQATT, CDR2 SNEGSKA (reference sequence). V lost 0 bases, J lost 0 bases, and 12 bases lay in between. DNA for the CDR3: TGCAGTGCTAGAGATCGCAGGGCCCGCTCCTACGAGCAGTACTTC. Amino acid sequence: CSARDRRARSYEQYF.

This clonotype was recorded at least ten times. This chain connects TRBV10-3 to TRBJ1-2; D not resolved. V was cut by 3 bases and J by 1 base, with 3 bases left in between. The germline V gene encodes CDR1 ENHRY and CDR2 SYGVKD. CDR3 size: 12 residues. The DNA for the CDR3 is TGTGCCATCAGTGACAGTAACTATGGCTACACCTTC. This codes for CAISDSNYGYTF.

The chain links TRBV20-1 to TRBJ1-2; D remains ambiguous. Germline assignment: CDR1 DFQATT and CDR2 SNEGSKA (reference sequence). The CDR3 runs 13 residues. CDR3 loop: CYARTPGNYGYTF. The CDR3, as DNA: TGCTATGCTAGGACCCCAGGCAACTATGGCTACACCTTC.

This chain joins TRBV9 and TRBJ1-5, with D hard to call. The CDR3 is 15 amino acids. Trimming stripped 3 bases from V and 7 bases from J, with 17 bases between. Germline CDR1 is SGDLS and CDR2 is YYNGEE. The CDR3 nucleotides read TGTGCCAGCAGCGCTCGTGAGGACCCTCAGCAGCCCCAGCATTTT. Protein product: CASSAREDPQQPQHF. The variable domain in full, with the rest retrieved from reference TRBV9 and TRBJ1-5, is DSGVTQTPKHLITATGQRVTLRCSPRSGDLSVYWYQQSLDQGLQFLIQYYNGEERAKGNILERFSAQQFPDLHSELNLSSLELGDSALYFCASSAREDPQQPQHFGDGTRLSIL.

This clonotype was observed at least ten times. The chain has TRBV11-2 and TRBJ2-7, with TRBD2 matching over 7 bases. This CDR3 has 13 residues. Germline CDR1 reads SGHAT; CDR2 reads FQNNGV. The V gene end was trimmed by 5 bases and the J gene end by 7 bases; junction bases not matched to a gene: 8. CDR3 nucleotide sequence: TGTGCCAGCAGCCCTGGGACTACCTTGGAGCAGTACTTC. Residues: CASSPGTTLEQYF.